This T cell receptor beta chain was sequenced for a study of cytomegalovirus exposure and HLA in healthy donors. The CDR3 contains 15 residues. Trimming at V came to 3 bases and at J to 3 bases, leaving 6 bases not matched to a gene. CDR1 and CDR2 (germline): SGHNT, YENEEA. General study results and limits: For TCR beta chains, V- and J-gene trimming was later linked to a missense DCLRE1C variant.

Both 60 Vbeta primers and 13 Jbeta primers went into the PCR. Clones were sequenced by immunoSEQ multiplex PCR, and TCRdb holds only the in-frame ones, with some missing. In the table there are about 160,000 clones, around 80% of which are singletons. To note about this clone: Its target is not known.

The clonotype was recovered from a male donor in good health and CMV-seropositive. The specimen was PBMCs. The chain is built from TRBV11-3 and TRBJ2-3, with 7 bases aligning to TRBD2. CDR3 region: CASSLGGGPTDTQYF. CDR3 coding DNA: TGTGCCAGCAGCTTGGGCGGGGGACCAACAGATACGCAGTATTTT.